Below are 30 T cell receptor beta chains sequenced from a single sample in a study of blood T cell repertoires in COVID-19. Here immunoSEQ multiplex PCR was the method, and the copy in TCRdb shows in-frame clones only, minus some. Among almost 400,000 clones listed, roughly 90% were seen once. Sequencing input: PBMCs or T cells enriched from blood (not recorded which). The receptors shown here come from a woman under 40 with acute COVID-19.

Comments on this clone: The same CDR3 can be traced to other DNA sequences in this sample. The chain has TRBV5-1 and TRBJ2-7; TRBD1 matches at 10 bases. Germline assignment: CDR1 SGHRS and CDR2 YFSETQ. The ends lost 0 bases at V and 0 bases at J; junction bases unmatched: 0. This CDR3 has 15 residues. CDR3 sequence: CASSLGQGASYEQYF. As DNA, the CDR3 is TGCGCCAGCAGCTTGGGACAGGGGGCCTCCTACGAGCAGTACTTC.

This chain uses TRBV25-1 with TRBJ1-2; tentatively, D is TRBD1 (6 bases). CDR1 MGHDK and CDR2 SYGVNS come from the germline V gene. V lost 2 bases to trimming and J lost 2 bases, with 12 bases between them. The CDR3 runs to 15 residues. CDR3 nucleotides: TGTGCCAGCAGTGAAGGACAGCAAAACAACTATGGCTACACCTTC. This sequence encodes CASSEGQQNNYGYTF.

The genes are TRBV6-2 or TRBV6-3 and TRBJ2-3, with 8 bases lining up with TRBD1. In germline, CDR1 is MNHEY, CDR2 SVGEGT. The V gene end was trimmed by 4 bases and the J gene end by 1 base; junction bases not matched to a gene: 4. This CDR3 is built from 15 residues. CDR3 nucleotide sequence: TGTGCCAGCAGTTGGACAGGGAAGGGCACAGATACGCAGTATTTT. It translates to CASSWTGKGTDTQYF.

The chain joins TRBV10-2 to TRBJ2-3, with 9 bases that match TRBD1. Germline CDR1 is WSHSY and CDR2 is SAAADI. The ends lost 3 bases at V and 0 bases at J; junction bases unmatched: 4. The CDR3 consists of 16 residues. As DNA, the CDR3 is TGCGCCAGCAGTGACGGGGGACAGGGAAGCACAGATACGCAGTATTTT. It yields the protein CASSDGGQGSTDTQYF.

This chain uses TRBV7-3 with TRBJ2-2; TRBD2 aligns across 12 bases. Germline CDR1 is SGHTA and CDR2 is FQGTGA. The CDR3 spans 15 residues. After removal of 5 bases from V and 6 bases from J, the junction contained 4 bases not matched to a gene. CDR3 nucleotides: TGTGCCAGCAGCCCACGACTAGCGGGGGCCGGGGAGCTGTTTTTT. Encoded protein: CASSPRLAGAGELFF.

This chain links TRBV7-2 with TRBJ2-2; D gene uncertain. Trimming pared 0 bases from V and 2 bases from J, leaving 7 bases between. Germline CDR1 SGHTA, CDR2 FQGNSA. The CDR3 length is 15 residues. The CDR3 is CASSLAQLNTGELFF. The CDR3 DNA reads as TGTGCCAGCAGCTTAGCCCAGTTAAACACCGGGGAGCTGTTTTTT.

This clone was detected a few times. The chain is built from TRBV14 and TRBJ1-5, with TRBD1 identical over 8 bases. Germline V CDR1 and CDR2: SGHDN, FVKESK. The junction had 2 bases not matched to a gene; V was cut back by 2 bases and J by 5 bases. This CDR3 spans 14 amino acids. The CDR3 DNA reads TGTGCCAGCAGCCAATCAGGGGGCCATCAGCCCCAGCATTTT. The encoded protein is CASSQSGGHQPQHF.

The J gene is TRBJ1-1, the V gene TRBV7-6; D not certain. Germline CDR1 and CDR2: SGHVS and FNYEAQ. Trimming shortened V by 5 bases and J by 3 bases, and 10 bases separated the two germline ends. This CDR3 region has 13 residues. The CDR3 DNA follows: TGTGCCAGCAGCCCCGACTTCGACACTGAAGCTTTCTTT. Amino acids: CASSPDFDTEAFF.

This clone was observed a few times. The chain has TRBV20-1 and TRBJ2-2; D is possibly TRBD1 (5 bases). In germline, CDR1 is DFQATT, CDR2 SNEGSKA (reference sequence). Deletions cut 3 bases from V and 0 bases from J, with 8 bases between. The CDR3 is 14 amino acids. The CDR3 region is CSASDSANTGELFF. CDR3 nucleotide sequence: TGCAGTGCTAGTGACAGTGCGAACACCGGGGAGCTGTTTTTT.

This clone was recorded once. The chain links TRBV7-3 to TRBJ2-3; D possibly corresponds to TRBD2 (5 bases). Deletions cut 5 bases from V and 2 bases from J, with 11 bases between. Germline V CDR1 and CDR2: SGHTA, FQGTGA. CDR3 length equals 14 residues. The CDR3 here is CASSGGLNTDTQYF. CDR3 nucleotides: TGTGCCAGCAGCGGCGGACTTAACACAGATACGCAGTATTTT. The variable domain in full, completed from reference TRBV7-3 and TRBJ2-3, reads GAGVSQTPSNKVTEKGKYVELRCDPISGHTALYWYRQSLGQGPEFLIYFQGTGAADDSGLPNDRFFAVRPEGSVSTLKIQRTERGDSAVYLCASSGGLNTDTQYFGPGTRLTVL.

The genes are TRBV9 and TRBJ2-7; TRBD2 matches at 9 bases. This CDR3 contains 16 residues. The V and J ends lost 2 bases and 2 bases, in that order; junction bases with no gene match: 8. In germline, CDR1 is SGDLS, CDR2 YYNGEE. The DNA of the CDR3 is TGTGCCAGCAGCGTTTCCTATCTAGCGGGAACCTACGAGCAGTACTTC. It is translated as CASSVSYLAGTYEQYF. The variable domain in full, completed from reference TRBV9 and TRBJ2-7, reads DSGVTQTPKHLITATGQRVTLRCSPRSGDLSVYWYQQSLDQGLQFLIQYYNGEERAKGNILERFSAQQFPDLHSELNLSSLELGDSALYFCASSVSYLAGTYEQYFGPGTRLTVT.

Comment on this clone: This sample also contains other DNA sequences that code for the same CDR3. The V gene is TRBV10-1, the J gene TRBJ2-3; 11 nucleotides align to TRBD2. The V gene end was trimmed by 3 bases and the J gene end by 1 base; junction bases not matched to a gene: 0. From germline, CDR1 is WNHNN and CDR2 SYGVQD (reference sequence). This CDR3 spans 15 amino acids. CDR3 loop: CASSELAGGTDTQYF. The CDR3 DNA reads TGCGCCAGCAGTGAACTAGCGGGGGGCACAGATACGCAGTATTTT.

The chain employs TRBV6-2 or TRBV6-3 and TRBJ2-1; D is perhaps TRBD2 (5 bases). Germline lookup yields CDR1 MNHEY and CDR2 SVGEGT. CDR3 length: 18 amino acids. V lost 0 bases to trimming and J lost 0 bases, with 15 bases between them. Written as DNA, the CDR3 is TGTGCCAGCAGTTACTCGACTTCCACTAGATTCTCCTACAATGAGCAGTTCTTC. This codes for CASSYSTSTRFSYNEQFF.

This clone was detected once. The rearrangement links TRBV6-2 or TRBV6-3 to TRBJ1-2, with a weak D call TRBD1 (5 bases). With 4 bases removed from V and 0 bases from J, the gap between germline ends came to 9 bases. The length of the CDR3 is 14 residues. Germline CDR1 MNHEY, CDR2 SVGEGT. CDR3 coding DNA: TGTGCCAGCAGTTTACAGGCCACTAACTATGGCTACACCTTC. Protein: CASSLQATNYGYTF.

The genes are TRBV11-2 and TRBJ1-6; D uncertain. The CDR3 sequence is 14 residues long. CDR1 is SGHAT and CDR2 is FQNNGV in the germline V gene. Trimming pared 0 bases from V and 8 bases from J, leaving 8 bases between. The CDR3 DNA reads TGTGCCAGCAGCTTAGAGCAGATATATTCACCCCTCCACTTT. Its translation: CASSLEQIYSPLHF.

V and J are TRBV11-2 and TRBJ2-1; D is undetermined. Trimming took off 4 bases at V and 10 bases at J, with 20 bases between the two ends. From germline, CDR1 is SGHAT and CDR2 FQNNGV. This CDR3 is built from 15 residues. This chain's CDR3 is CASSSYRDSGEEQFF. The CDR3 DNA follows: TGTGCCAGCAGCTCATACCGCGACTCCGGCGAGGAGCAGTTCTTC.

CDR3 nucleotides: TGCGCCAGCAGGACCGGGACACGGGTAACAGATACGCAGTATTTT. Amino acid sequence: CASRTGTRVTDTQYF. The rearrangement uses TRBV10-2 and TRBJ2-3; the D gene is possibly TRBD1 (6 bases). Trimming pared 6 bases from V and 3 bases from J, leaving 16 bases between. Germline values: CDR1 WSHSY, CDR2 SAAADI. The CDR3 contains 15 residues.

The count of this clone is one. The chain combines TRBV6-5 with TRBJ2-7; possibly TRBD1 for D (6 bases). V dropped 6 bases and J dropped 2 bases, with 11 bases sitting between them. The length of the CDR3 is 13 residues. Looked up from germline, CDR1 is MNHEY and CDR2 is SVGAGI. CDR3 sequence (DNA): TGTGCCAGCAGCACCTACAGGGCCTACGAGCAGTACTTC. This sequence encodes CASSTYRAYEQYF.

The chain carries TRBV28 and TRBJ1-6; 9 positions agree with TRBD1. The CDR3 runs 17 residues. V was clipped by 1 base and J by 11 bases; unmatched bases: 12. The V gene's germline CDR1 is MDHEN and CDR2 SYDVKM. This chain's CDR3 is CASSLLSDRGSGTPLHF. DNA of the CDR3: TGTGCCAGCAGTTTATTGTCGGACAGGGGAAGTGGTACACCCCTCCACTTT.

CDR3 loop: CASSLVAPGGSPLHF. CDR3 in DNA: TGTGCCAGCAGCTTGGTCGCGCCGGGGGGTTCACCCCTCCACTTT. V is TRBV5-6 and J is TRBJ1-6; possible D gene TRBD1, 5 bases. V was cut by 0 bases and J by 9 bases, with 13 bases left in between. From germline, CDR1 is SGHDT and CDR2 YYEEEE. The CDR3 totals 15 residues.

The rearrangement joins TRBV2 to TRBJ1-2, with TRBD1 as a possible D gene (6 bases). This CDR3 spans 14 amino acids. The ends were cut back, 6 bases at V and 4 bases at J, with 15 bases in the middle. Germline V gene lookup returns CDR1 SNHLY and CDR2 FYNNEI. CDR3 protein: CASRGTPSLYGYTF. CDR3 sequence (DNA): TGTGCCAGCAGAGGGACACCCAGCCTCTATGGCTACACCTTC.

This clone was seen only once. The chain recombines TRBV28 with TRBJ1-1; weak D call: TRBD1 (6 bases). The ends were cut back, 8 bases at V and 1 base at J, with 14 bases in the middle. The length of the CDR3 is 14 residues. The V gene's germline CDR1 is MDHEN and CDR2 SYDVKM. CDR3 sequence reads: CASGGSRRNTEAFF. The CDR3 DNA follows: TGTGCCAGCGGGGGCTCAAGAAGGAACACTGAAGCTTTCTTT.

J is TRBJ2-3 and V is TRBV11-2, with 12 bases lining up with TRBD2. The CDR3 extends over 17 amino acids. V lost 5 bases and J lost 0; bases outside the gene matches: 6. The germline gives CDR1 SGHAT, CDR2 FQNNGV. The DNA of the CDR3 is TGTGCCAGCAGCCTAGGACTAGCGGGGTATAGCACAGATACGCAGTATTTT. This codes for CASSLGLAGYSTDTQYF.

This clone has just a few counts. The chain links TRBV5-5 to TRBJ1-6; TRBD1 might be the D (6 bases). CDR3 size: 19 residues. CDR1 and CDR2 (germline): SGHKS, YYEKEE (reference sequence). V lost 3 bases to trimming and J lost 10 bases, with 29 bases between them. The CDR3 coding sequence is TGTGCCAGCAGCTCATGGGGGCCTAACAGGGCTGGGATTCAATCACCCCTCCACTTT. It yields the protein CASSSWGPNRAGIQSPLHF.

The CDR3 reads CASSPTPGQGDYGYTF. CDR3 DNA sequence: TGTGCCAGCAGCCCTACCCCTGGACAGGGGGACTATGGCTACACCTTC. The rearrangement links TRBV7-2 to TRBJ1-2; 10 bases agree with TRBD1. CDR3 size: 16 residues. CDR1 is SGHTA, CDR2 FQGNSA, per germline. The V gene end was trimmed by 5 bases and the J gene end by 3 bases; junction bases not matched to a gene: 9.

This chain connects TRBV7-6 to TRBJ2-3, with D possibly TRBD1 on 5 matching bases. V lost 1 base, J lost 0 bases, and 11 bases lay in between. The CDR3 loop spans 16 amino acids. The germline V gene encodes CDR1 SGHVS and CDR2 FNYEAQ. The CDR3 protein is CASSLGIGASTDTQYF. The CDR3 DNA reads TGTGCCAGCAGCTTAGGGATAGGGGCCAGCACAGATACGCAGTATTTT.

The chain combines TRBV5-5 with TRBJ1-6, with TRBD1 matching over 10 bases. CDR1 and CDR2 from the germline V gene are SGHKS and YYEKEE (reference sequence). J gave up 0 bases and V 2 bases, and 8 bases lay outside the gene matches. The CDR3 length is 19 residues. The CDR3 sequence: CASSFRTGGSNSYNSPLHF. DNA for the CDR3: TGTGCCAGCAGCTTCCGGACAGGGGGTAGTAACTCCTATAATTCACCCCTCCACTTT. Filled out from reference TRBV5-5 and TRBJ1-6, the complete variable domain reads DAGVTQSPTHLIKTRGQQVTLRCSPISGHKSVSWYQQVLGQGPQFIFQYYEKEERGRGNFPDRFSARQFPNYSSELNVNALLLGDSALYLCASSFRTGGSNSYNSPLHFGNGTRLTVT.

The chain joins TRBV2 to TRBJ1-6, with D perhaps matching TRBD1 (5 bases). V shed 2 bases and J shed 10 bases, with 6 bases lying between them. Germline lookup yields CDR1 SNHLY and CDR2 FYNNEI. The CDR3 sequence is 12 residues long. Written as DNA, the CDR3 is TGTGCCAGCAGTGAACAGGGCTCACCCCTCCACTTT. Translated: CASSEQGSPLHF.

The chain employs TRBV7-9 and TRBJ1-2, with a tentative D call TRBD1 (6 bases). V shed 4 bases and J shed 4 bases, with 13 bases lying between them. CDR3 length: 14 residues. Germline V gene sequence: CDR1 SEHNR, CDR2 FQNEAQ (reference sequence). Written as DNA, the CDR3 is TGTGCCAGCAGCTCCACAGGGTGGGCCTATGGCTACACCTTC. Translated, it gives CASSSTGWAYGYTF.

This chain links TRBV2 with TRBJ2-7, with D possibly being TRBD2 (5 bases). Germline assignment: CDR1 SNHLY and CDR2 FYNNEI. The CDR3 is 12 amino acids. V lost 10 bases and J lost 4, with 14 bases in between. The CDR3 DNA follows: TGTGCCACAAGGGAGCGGAGGTACGAGCAGTACTTC. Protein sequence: CATRERRYEQYF.